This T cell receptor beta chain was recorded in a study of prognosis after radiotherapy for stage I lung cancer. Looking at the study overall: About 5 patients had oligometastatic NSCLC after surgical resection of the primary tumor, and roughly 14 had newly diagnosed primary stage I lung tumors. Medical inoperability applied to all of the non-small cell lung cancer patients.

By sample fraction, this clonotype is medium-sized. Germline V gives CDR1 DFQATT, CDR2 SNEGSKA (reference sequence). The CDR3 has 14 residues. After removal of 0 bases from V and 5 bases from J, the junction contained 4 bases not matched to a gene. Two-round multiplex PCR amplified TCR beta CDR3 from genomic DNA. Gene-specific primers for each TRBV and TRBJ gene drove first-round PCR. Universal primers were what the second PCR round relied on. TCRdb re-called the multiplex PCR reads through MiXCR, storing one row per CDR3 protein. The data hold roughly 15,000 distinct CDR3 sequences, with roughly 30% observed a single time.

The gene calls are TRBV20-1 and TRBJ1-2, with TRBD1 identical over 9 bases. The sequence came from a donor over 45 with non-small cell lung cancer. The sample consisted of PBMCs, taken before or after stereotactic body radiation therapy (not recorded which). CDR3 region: CSARDTGGWYGYTF. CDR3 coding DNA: TGCAGTGCTAGAGATACAGGGGGCTGGTATGGCTACACCTTC.